The subject of this entry is one T cell receptor (beta chain). Study processing details: Estimation of nucleated cell counts was performed using reference gene primer amplification. Data came from immunoSEQ multiplex PCR; TCRdb stores just in-frame clones and leaves some out. For V, J and clone size, that table is used; D and trimming come from the DNA. The sample includes some 180,000 clones, roughly 80% of them seen just once. Germline lookup yields CDR1 LNHNV and CDR2 YYDKDF (reference sequence). J gave up 2 bases and V 0 bases, and 4 bases lay outside the gene matches. This CDR3 region has 16 residues. The data were obtained in a study of blood T cell repertoires in COVID-19. Whole-study context: Samples of COVID-19 (acute and convalescent) were obtained from the United States, Italy and Spain. PBMCs, B-cell-depleted T cells, or T cells provided the cDNA or gDNA that made up the material.

The sequencing input was peripheral blood. The chain is built from TRBV15 and TRBJ1-5; TRBD1 matches 7 bases. This clonotype was obtained from a man aged 50 to 60 who had recovered from COVID-19. CDR3 residues: CATSRDRTGGNQPQHF. CDR3 nucleotides: TGTGCCACCAGCAGAGATAGAACAGGGGGCAATCAGCCCCAGCATTTT.